This T cell receptor (beta chain) came from a study of blood T cell repertoires in COVID-19. Study-level information: T cells, B-cell-depleted T cells, or PBMCs provided the cDNA or gDNA that served as material.

This CDR3 spans 12 amino acids. Germline-derived CDR1 and CDR2 are GTSNPN and SVGIG (reference sequence). V lost 4 bases and J lost 4; bases outside the gene matches: 1. Clones were sequenced by immunoSEQ multiplex PCR, and TCRdb holds only the in-frame ones, with some missing. The sample consists of about 270,000 clones, approximately 80% of them appearing once. This receptor was identified in a woman aged 50 to 65 with active or convalescent COVID-19. The chain couples TRBV30 to TRBJ1-3, with 7 bases lining up with TRBD1. Sequencing was done on a sample of peripheral blood. CDR3 sequence reads: CAWMGQGNTIYF. CDR3 nucleotides: TGTGCCTGGATGGGACAGGGAAACACCATATATTTT.